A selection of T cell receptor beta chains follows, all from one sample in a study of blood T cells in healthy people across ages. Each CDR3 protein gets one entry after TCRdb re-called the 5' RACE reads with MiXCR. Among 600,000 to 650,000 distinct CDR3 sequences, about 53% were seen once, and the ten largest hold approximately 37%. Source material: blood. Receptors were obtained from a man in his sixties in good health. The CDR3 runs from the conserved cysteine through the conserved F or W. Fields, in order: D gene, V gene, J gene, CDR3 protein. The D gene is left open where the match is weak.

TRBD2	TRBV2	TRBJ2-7	CALGRGTYEQYF
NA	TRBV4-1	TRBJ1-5	CASSQAEGFGGQPQHF
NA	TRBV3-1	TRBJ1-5	CASSQAYSNQPQHF
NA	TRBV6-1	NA	CASSELTGETQYF
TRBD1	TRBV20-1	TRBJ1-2	CSASPGTGEIGYGYTF
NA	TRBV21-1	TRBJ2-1	CASSKEKGNEQFF
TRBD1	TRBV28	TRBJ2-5	CASSLGPHRGLQETQYF
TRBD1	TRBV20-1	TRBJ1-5	CSALKTGVSNQPQHF
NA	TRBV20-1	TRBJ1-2	CSAPRQPGSYGYTF
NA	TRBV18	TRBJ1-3	CASSPGLTGSGGNTIYF
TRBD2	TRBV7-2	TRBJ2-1	CASSLGLAGENEQFF
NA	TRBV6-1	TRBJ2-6	CASRRQAMPYTTSSGANVLTF
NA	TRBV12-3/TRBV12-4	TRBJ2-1	CASSFGHTNEQFF
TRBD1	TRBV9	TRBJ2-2	CASSPLLRTGLTGELFF
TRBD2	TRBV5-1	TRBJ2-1	CASRRLAGGPDSYNEQFF
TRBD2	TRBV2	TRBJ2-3	CASSDLAGGPSTDTQYF
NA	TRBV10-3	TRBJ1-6	CAISEGGDSPLHF
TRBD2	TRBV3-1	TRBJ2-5	CACSQSSGGVPSQETQYF
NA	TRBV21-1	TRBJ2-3	CASSKLPASGGHTKDTQYF
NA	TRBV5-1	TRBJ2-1	CASSLPGLSSYNEQFF
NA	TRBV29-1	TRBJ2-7	CSVNTGSPSYEQYF
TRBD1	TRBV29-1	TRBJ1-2	CSVDDRGDDGYTF
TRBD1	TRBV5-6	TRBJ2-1	CASSLWDRGTNEQFF
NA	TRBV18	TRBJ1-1	CASSRSRQNTEAFF
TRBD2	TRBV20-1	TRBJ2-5	CSARAPASGGKETQYF
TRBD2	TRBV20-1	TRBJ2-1	CSAAQGLAVYNEQFF